This TCR beta chain originates from a study of T-cell memory formation after mild COVID-19. Germline V gene sequence: CDR1 SNHLY, CDR2 FYNNEI. CDR3 length: 12 amino acids. Study-wide points: Pre-infection memory already had some responding clones, implying cross-reactive memory joined.

As regards this clonotype: Its antigen remains unidentified. The germline gene is not matched at one end of the junction; a read error may be the cause.

TCRdb reanalysed the 5' RACE reads using MiXCR and keeps one entry per CDR3 protein. Of hundreds of thousands of distinct CDR3 sequences listed, roughly 16% are singletons. The sequence was collected from a man aged 18 to 29 who had mild COVID-19 (a few samples of this study predate the infection). Cell type and time point are not known. J is TRBJ2-1 and V is TRBV2, with 13 positions matching TRBD2. Sequenced input: PBMCs or a T cell subset sorted from them (not recorded which). CDR3: CASSSGLAGAQF. CDR3 sequence (DNA): TGTGCCAGCAGTTCCGGACTAGCGGGGGCCCAGTTC.